These T cell receptor beta chains were read from a single sample in a study of blood T cell repertoires in COVID-19. Repertoires were generated with immunoSEQ multiplex PCR, while TCRdb's copy carries only in-frame clones and drops some. The top ten hold 2% to 3% of the sample, which has a few hundred thousand clones, 85% seen once. The sample consisted of PBMCs or T cells enriched from blood (not recorded which). These receptors came from a woman aged 45-65 years who had recovered from COVID-19. Both conserved end residues are part of each CDR3. A D gene is named only where the DNA matches it firmly.

length: 15; J: TRBJ1-6; V: TRBV9; D: -; CDR3: CASSVDLAGNSPLHF
length: 17; J: TRBJ2-3; V: TRBV11-2; D: TRBD1; CDR3: CASSLRGQGARTDTQYF
length: 15; J: TRBJ1-5; V: TRBV2; D: TRBD1; CDR3: CASGKTGLVSQPQHF
length: 15; J: TRBJ2-2; V: TRBV24-1; D: TRBD1; CDR3: CATKNRGSNTGELFF
length: 15; J: TRBJ1-2; V: TRBV6-5; D: -; CDR3: CASSKTGHPNYGYTF
length: 14; J: TRBJ2-1; V: TRBV7-8; D: -; CDR3: CASSLAFWGDEQFF
length: 16; J: TRBJ2-3; V: TRBV19; D: TRBD2; CDR3: CASSVLAGGSTDTQYF
length: 17; J: TRBJ1-1; V: TRBV28; D: TRBD1; CDR3: CASSFGDGQGLGTEAFF
length: 15; J: TRBJ2-5; V: TRBV18; D: TRBD2; CDR3: CASSLLAGVGETQYF
length: 14; J: TRBJ1-2; V: TRBV30; D: TRBD1; CDR3: CAWHVGGTGGGYTF
length: 15; J: TRBJ2-1; V: TRBV7-9; D: TRBD1; CDR3: CASSLPGQGELEQFF
length: 14; J: TRBJ1-2; V: TRBV19; D: -; CDR3: CASTTSIQSYGYTF
length: 17; J: TRBJ2-2; V: TRBV25-1; D: TRBD2; CDR3: CASSEFDGGANTGELFF
length: 14; J: TRBJ1-4; V: TRBV30; D: TRBD1; CDR3: CAWSAGGGGEKLFF
length: 14; J: TRBJ1-6; V: TRBV7-9; D: TRBD1; CDR3: CASSTRTGVSPLHF
length: 12; J: TRBJ2-7; V: TRBV28; D: -; CDR3: CASSLSQNEQYF
length: 13; J: TRBJ1-1; V: TRBV7-9; D: -; CDR3: CASSLARLTEAFF
length: 16; J: TRBJ1-5; V: TRBV28; D: TRBD1; CDR3: CASSYSHRGSNQPQHF
length: 15; J: TRBJ1-5; V: TRBV27; D: -; CDR3: CASSLRRYSNQPQHF
length: 13; J: TRBJ1-1; V: TRBV2; D: -; CDR3: CASLDEADTEAFF
length: 13; J: TRBJ2-5; V: TRBV30; D: -; CDR3: CAWSAPIRGTQYF
length: 13; J: TRBJ1-5; V: TRBV7-9; D: -; CDR3: CASSSTLNQPQHF
length: 18; J: TRBJ2-1; V: TRBV2; D: TRBD2; CDR3: CASSEDPLASGINNEQFF
length: 15; J: TRBJ1-4; V: TRBV7-2; D: -; CDR3: CASSLVAARGEKLFF
length: 15; J: TRBJ2-1; V: TRBV11-3; D: -; CDR3: CASSLGLVEINEQFF
length: 13; J: TRBJ1-1; V: TRBV5-5; D: -; CDR3: CASSLRGPGGAFF
length: 12; J: TRBJ2-3; V: TRBV11-3; D: -; CDR3: CASSLNSDTQYF
length: 18; J: TRBJ2-2; V: TRBV11-2; D: TRBD2; CDR3: CASSLDPKIAGRTGELFF
length: 15; J: TRBJ2-5; V: TRBV27; D: TRBD2; CDR3: CASRPEGTMQETQYF
length: 15; J: TRBJ2-2; V: TRBV18; D: TRBD2; CDR3: CASSPRLAGTGELFF
length: 13; J: TRBJ2-5; V: TRBV12-3/TRBV12-4; D: -; CDR3: CASQGGAGETQYF
length: 15; J: TRBJ1-5; V: TRBV27; D: -; CDR3: CASSDQGWGNQPQHF
length: 15; J: TRBJ1-4; V: TRBV7-2; D: -; CDR3: CASSLGGRGSEKLFF
length: 14; J: TRBJ2-7; V: TRBV14; D: TRBD1; CDR3: CASSRARGPYEQYF
length: 17; J: TRBJ1-4; V: TRBV5-1; D: -; CDR3: CASSLGPPSATNEKLFF
length: 14; J: TRBJ2-7; V: TRBV3-1/TRBV3-2; D: TRBD2; CDR3: CASSLESGRFVQYF
length: 20; J: TRBJ2-1; V: TRBV27; D: TRBD2; CDR3: CASSSFTVRLALKHHSEQFF
length: 15; J: TRBJ1-5; V: TRBV7-8; D: -; CDR3: CASSLVSGNNQPQHF
length: 15; J: TRBJ1-6; V: TRBV9; D: TRBD1; CDR3: CASSGPTQGDSPLHF
length: 16; J: TRBJ1-1; V: TRBV28; D: -; CDR3: CASSSSGVSGGTEAFF
length: 16; J: TRBJ1-6; V: TRBV7-6; D: TRBD1; CDR3: CASSLATGGYNSPLHF
length: 16; J: TRBJ2-5; V: TRBV15; D: TRBD2; CDR3: CATSRGPGLAEETQYF
length: 16; J: TRBJ2-7; V: TRBV5-6; D: TRBD1; CDR3: CASSILKGAETYEQYF
length: 16; J: TRBJ1-2; V: TRBV18; D: TRBD1; CDR3: CASSPNSGTATYGYTF
length: 16; J: TRBJ1-3; V: TRBV19; D: -; CDR3: CASSTMAGVSGNTIYF
length: 16; J: TRBJ2-2; V: TRBV4-1; D: TRBD1; CDR3: CASSARTGSNTGELFF
length: 16; J: TRBJ2-7; V: TRBV6-5; D: -; CDR3: CASSYSLLARSYEQYF
length: 14; J: TRBJ1-2; V: TRBV10-2; D: -; CDR3: CASSEDSFNYGYTF
length: 16; J: TRBJ1-1; V: TRBV25-1; D: TRBD1; CDR3: CASSQAGTGTNTEAFF
length: 15; J: TRBJ2-1; V: TRBV7-2; D: -; CDR3: CASSNGIVSVYEQFF
length: 14; J: TRBJ2-5; V: TRBV14; D: TRBD1; CDR3: CASSRQGIGETQYF
length: 13; J: TRBJ1-5; V: TRBV7-2; D: -; CDR3: CASSLSTNQPQHF
length: 16; J: TRBJ1-1; V: TRBV5-5; D: -; CDR3: CASSLGGHIVNTEAFF
length: 13; J: TRBJ1-2; V: TRBV6-4; D: -; CDR3: CASSDSVSDGYTF
length: 13; J: TRBJ1-1; V: TRBV2; D: TRBD1; CDR3: CASRLGQETEAFF
length: 15; J: TRBJ2-2; V: TRBV5-5; D: TRBD2; CDR3: CASSRLAGDTGELFF
length: 16; J: TRBJ2-7; V: TRBV7-8; D: TRBD2; CDR3: CASSARLAGVGLEQYF
length: 16; J: TRBJ1-3; V: TRBV27; D: -; CDR3: CASSLVAGKAGNTIYF
length: 15; J: TRBJ2-1; V: TRBV5-1; D: TRBD2; CDR3: CASSLSGSSYNEQFF